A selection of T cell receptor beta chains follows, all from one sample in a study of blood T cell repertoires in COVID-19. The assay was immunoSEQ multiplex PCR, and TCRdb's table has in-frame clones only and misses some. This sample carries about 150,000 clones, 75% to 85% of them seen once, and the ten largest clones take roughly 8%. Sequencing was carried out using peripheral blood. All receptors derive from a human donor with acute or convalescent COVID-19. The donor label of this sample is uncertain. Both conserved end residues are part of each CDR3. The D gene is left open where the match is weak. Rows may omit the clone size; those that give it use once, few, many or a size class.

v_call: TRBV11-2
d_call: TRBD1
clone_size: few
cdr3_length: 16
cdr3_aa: CASSLQQGSSTGELFF

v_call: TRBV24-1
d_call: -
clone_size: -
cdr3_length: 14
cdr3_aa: CATSEAGAINEQFF

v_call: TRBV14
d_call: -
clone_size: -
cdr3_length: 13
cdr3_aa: CASSQVDGYGYTF

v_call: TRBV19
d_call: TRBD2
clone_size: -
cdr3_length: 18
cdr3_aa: CASSPNFGSGGPQETQYF

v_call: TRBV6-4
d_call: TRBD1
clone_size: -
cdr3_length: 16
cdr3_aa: CASSDREAGGTYEQYF

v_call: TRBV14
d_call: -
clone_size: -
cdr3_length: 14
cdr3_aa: CASRPAGSGNTIYF

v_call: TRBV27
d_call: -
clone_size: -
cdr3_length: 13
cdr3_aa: CASSLSVNTEAFF

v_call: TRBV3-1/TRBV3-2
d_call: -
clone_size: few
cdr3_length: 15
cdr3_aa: CASSLTSWNTGELFF

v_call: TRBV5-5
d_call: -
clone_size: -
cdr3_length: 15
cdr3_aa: CASSWETYSTGELFF

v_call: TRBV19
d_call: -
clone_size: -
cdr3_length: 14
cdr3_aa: CASSGQLSSYEQYF

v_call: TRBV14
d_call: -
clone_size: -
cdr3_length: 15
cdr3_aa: CASSQGLGRGDTQYF

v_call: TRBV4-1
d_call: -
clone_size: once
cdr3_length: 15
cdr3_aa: CASSQDTLLGGTQYF

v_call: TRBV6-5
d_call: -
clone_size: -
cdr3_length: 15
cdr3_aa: CASRTRLVGNQPQHF

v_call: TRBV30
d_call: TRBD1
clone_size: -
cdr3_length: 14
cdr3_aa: CAWSGTGLNQPQHF

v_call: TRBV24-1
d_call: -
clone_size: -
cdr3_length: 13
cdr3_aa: CAISGEGNQPQHF

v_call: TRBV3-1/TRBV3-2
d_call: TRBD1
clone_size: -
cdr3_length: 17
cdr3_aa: CASSQDLFTGGLAGYTF

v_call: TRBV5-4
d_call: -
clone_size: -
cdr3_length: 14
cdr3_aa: CASSLGQGYEKLFF

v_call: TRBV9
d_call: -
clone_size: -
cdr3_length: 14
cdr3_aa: CASSIRGGQETQYF

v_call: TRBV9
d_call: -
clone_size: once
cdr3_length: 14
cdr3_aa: CASSPQGYDTEAFF

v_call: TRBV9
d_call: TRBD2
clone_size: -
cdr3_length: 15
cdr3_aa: CASSIRAGASGEQYF

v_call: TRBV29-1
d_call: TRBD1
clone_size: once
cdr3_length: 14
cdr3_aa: CSVRDRGPGTEAFF

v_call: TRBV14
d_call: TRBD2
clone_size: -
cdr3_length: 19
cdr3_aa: CASSRLTSGGANGANVLTF

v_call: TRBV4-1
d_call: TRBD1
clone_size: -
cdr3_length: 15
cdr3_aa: CASSLDRASTDTQYF

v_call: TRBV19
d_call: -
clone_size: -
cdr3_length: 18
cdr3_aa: CASSIYPPREHSNQPQHF

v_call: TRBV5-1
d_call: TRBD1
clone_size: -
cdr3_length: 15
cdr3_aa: CASSPDTGGRNGYTF